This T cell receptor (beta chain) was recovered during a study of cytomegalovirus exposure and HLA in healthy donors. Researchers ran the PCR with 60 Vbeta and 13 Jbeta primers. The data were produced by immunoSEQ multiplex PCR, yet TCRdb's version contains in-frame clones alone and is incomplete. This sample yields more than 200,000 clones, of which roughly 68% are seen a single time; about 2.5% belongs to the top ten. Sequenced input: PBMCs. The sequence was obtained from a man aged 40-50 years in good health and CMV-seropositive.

The CDR3 bases are TGCAGCGTTGAACAATACAGGGGAACCATATATTTT. It yields the protein CSVEQYRGTIYF. The chain employs TRBV29-1 and TRBJ1-3; 7 nucleotides agree with TRBD1. The CDR3 is 12 residues long. The germline V gene encodes CDR1 SQVTM and CDR2 ANQGSEA. V lost 2 bases, J lost 10 bases, and 5 bases stayed unmatched.